Given below is one T cell receptor (beta chain) in context. This sample stems from a study of T cell changes during pregnancy in multiple sclerosis. Germline CDR1 reads SGHTA; CDR2 reads FQGNSA. V shed 1 base and J 5 bases; nucleotides not matched to a gene: 8. CDR3 size: 15 residues. Measured with immunoSEQ multiplex PCR; TCRdb has only the in-frame clones, and not every one. The sample lists under 80,000 clones; 85% to 95% were seen once. The clonotype originates from a female donor with multiple sclerosis, enrolled in a pregnancy study. The chain uses TRBV7-2 and TRBJ2-7; 7 nucleotides align to TRBD1. The specimen was peripheral blood, collected before pregnancy. In nucleotides, the CDR3 is TGTGCCAGCAGCTTAGAGGGCCGGACAGGCGACGAGCAGTACTTC. Residues: CASSLEGRTGDEQYF.